This T cell receptor beta chain was sequenced for a study of T-cell memory formation after mild COVID-19. For the study at large: Clusters were largely donor specific.

The CDR3 consists of 14 residues. Trimming took 3 bases from V and 6 from J, leaving 14 bases between them. Study results and limitations: CD4+ contracting clones were mainly CM and EM; CD8+ ones, EMRA. Within pre-infection memory, some responding clones were found, suggesting cross-reactive memory joined. CD4/CD8 balance characterized clones contracting day 15 to 85, and CD4+ skew characterized later expanders.

This clonotype appeared a few times. Its antigen is unidentified. MiXCR was run by TCRdb on the 5' RACE reads, yielding one entry per CDR3 protein. The sample gives about 90,000 distinct CDR3 sequences, about 15% of which show up once; 39% is in the top ten. This TCR derives from a young man who had mild COVID-19 (a few samples of this study predate the infection). Cell type and time point are not known. The chain recombines TRBV12-3 or TRBV12-4 with TRBJ1-2; the D gene is possibly TRBD1 (6 bases). The sample consisted of PBMCs or a T cell subset sorted from them (not recorded which). CDR3 amino acids: CASSLVAAGDGYTF. The CDR3 nucleotides are TGTGCCAGCAGTTTGGTCGCGGCAGGGGATGGCTACACCTTC.